These T cell receptor beta chains were read from a single sample in a study of STAT5B mutations in CD4+ large granular lymphocyte leukemia. Using immunoSEQ multiplex PCR, the repertoire was profiled, and TCRdb retains in-frame clones only, with some absent. The table has about 31,000 clones, around 70% seen once. The sample taken for sequencing was CD4+ T cells from blood buffy coats. The receptors were sampled from a human donor in good health. Both conserved end residues are part of each CDR3. The D gene is left open where the match is weak. Part of the rows lack a size; the others show once, few, many or a class for expanded clones.

v_gene,d_gene,j_gene,abundance,CDR3nt,CDR3aa
TRBV2,-,TRBJ1-1,-,TGTGCCAGCAAGACCATACAGGAGAACACTGAAGCTTTCTTT,CASKTIQENTEAFF
TRBV7-2,-,TRBJ1-1,-,TGTGCCAGCAGCTTACTACATCTGAACACTGAAGCTTTCTTT,CASSLLHLNTEAFF
TRBV6-5,TRBD1,TRBJ2-5,once,TGTGCCAGCAGTCCCCGGGACAGCCCCCAAGCGGCCCAGTACTTC,CASSPRDSPQAAQYF
TRBV6-1,TRBD2,TRBJ2-1,-,TGTGCCAGCAGTGATGGACTAGTTTCTTCTCGCGAGCAGTTCTTC,CASSDGLVSSREQFF
TRBV7-2,-,TRBJ2-1,-,TGTGCCAGCAGCACCTGGACGGACAATGAGCAGTTCTTC,CASSTWTDNEQFF
TRBV30,-,TRBJ1-5,few,TGTGCCTGGAGTGCTTATCAGGGGAATCAGCCCCAGCATTTT,CAWSAYQGNQPQHF
TRBV10-3,-,TRBJ2-3,-,TGTGCCATCAGCCAGATTAGCGGATCTAGCACAGATACGCAGTATTTT,CAISQISGSSTDTQYF
TRBV7-2,-,TRBJ2-4,-,TGTGCCAGCAGCTTATCGGACCCCGACATTCAGTACTTC,CASSLSDPDIQYF
TRBV10-1,TRBD1,TRBJ1-1,-,TGCGCCAGCAATGGACAGGGAGACACTGAAGCTTTCTTT,CASNGQGDTEAFF
TRBV6-5,-,TRBJ2-2,-,TGTGCCAGCAGTTATAGGGGCACCGGGGAGCTGTTTTTT,CASSYRGTGELFF
TRBV10-3,-,TRBJ2-5,-,TGTGCCATCAGTGAGGGTGGACTCCAAGAGACCCAGTACTTC,CAISEGGLQETQYF
TRBV27,-,TRBJ2-6,once,TGTGCCAGCAGTTTCGCTGGCTCTGGGGCCAACGTCCTGACTTTC,CASSFAGSGANVLTF
TRBV21-1,-,TRBJ2-2,once,TGTGCCAGCACCAGACAGGTTAGTACCGGGGAGCTGTTTTTT,CASTRQVSTGELFF
TRBV19,-,TRBJ1-2,-,TGTGCCAGTAGTGCACAGGGCGGATTGGACTATGGCTACACCTTC,CASSAQGGLDYGYTF
TRBV14,TRBD2,TRBJ2-1,-,TGTGCCAGCAGCCTCGGTAGTAGCGGGTCCCAGTTCTTC,CASSLGSSGSQFF
TRBV19,TRBD2,TRBJ2-1,few,TGTGCCAGTAGGGACCTAGCGGGGGGATACAATGAGCAGTTCTTC,CASRDLAGGYNEQFF
TRBV9,-,TRBJ2-3,-,TGTGCCAGCAGCGTCGGCCCGACAAGCACAGATACGCAGTATTTT,CASSVGPTSTDTQYF
TRBV6-6,-,TRBJ2-7,-,TGTGCCAGCAGCTCGGCATACGAGCAGTACTTC,CASSSAYEQYF
TRBV11-2,-,TRBJ1-1,-,TGTGCCAGCAGCCCCCCTGGGGTCCCGAACACTGAAGCTTTCTTT,CASSPPGVPNTEAFF
TRBV29-1,-,TRBJ1-1,-,TGCAGCGTGGACCGCGGAGGGGGGACTGAAGCTTTCTTT,CSVDRGGGTEAFF
TRBV6-1,-,TRBJ2-5,-,TGTGCCAGCAGTGAGCTCGTTGGGGGAGAGACCCAGTACTTC,CASSELVGGETQYF
TRBV10-3,TRBD1,TRBJ2-3,once,TGTGCCATCAGTGAGTTAAAAGGACAGGGGAATATGAGAGATACGCAGTATTTT,CAISELKGQGNMRDTQYF
TRBV9,TRBD2,TRBJ2-1,-,TGTGCCAGCAGCGTAACTAGCGATTGGAACAATGAGCAGTTCTTC,CASSVTSDWNNEQFF
TRBV6-1,-,TRBJ2-5,-,TGTGCCAGCAGTGTCATGAAGACTCTGGAGACCCAGTACTTC,CASSVMKTLETQYF
TRBV2,TRBD2,TRBJ2-5,-,TGTGCCAGCAGCCAGGCTGGTGGTAGCGGGAGGGCCCAGTACTTC,CASSQAGGSGRAQYF
TRBV6-1,-,TRBJ1-1,-,TGTGCCAGCAGTGGGGGGCCCAACACTGAAGCTTTCTTT,CASSGGPNTEAFF
TRBV2,-,TRBJ1-4,-,TGTGCCAGCAGTTTGGCGGACAGCCATAATGAAAAACTGTTTTTT,CASSLADSHNEKLFF
TRBV5-1,-,TRBJ1-6,-,TGCGCCAGCAGCTTACAGGCCGGGAATTCACCCCTCCACTTT,CASSLQAGNSPLHF
TRBV7-2,-,TRBJ1-5,-,TGTGCCAGCAGCTTAGGACAGAGCTACAATCAGCCCCAGCATTTT,CASSLGQSYNQPQHF
TRBV7-9,-,TRBJ2-3,-,TGTGCCAGCAGCTTAGACCCACGTCGCTTTAGCACAGATACGCAGTATTTT,CASSLDPRRFSTDTQYF
TRBV5-4,-,TRBJ1-2,-,TGTGCCAGCAGCCCCCGGGACAACTATGGCTACACCTTC,CASSPRDNYGYTF